Below, one T cell receptor beta chain is given with its context. Its target is unknown. Germline assignment: CDR1 LGHNA and CDR2 YSLEER. The V gene lost 0 bases and the J gene lost 1 base, with 8 bases spanning the gap. This CDR3 has 15 amino acids. As to treatment: oral pan-JAK inhibitor, 5-10 mg twice daily. In each case, RNA was isolated and then reverse transcribed into cDNA as the sequencing template. Sequenced by immunoSEQ multiplex PCR; TCRdb stores in-frame clones only, minus some. The sample carries roughly 98,000 clones, 60% to 75% recorded once. The data derive from a study of CD8+ T cells in alopecia areata. Study outcomes and limitations: Significant decreases in scalp clonality and expanded CD8+ clones followed tofacitinib treatment. In blood and scalp, many expanded lesional clones persisted during tofacitinib.

The sample here was CD8+ T cells sorted from blood, taken at week 4, from a patient treated with tofacitinib. This clonotype was sampled from a human donor with alopecia areata. This chain links TRBV4-3 with TRBJ2-3; possible D gene TRBD2, 6 bases. As DNA, the CDR3 is TGCGCCAGCAGCCAAGACCCGGGGGGCACAGATACGCAGTATTTT. It codes for CASSQDPGGTDTQYF.